The TCR beta chain under discussion was sequenced for a study of cytomegalovirus exposure and HLA in healthy donors. Germline loops: CDR1 LNHDA, CDR2 SQIVND (reference sequence). This CDR3 has 15 residues. Trimming took 6 bases from V and 1 from J, leaving 15 bases between them. PCR primers comprised 60 Vbeta and 13 Jbeta primers. This table comes from immunoSEQ multiplex PCR, and its TCRdb copy is limited to in-frame clones, with some not included. Of more than 95,000 clones detected, 81% appear once; the ten largest clones hold approximately 4%. The chain carries TRBV19 and TRBJ2-5, with D possibly matching TRBD1 (5 bases). The receptor's source is a man aged 18 to 29 in good health and CMV-seropositive. Sequences were obtained from PBMCs. CDR3 in amino acids: CASSPRTGFQETQYF. In nucleotides, the CDR3 is TGTGCCAGTAGCCCACGCACAGGTTTCCAAGAGACCCAGTACTTC.